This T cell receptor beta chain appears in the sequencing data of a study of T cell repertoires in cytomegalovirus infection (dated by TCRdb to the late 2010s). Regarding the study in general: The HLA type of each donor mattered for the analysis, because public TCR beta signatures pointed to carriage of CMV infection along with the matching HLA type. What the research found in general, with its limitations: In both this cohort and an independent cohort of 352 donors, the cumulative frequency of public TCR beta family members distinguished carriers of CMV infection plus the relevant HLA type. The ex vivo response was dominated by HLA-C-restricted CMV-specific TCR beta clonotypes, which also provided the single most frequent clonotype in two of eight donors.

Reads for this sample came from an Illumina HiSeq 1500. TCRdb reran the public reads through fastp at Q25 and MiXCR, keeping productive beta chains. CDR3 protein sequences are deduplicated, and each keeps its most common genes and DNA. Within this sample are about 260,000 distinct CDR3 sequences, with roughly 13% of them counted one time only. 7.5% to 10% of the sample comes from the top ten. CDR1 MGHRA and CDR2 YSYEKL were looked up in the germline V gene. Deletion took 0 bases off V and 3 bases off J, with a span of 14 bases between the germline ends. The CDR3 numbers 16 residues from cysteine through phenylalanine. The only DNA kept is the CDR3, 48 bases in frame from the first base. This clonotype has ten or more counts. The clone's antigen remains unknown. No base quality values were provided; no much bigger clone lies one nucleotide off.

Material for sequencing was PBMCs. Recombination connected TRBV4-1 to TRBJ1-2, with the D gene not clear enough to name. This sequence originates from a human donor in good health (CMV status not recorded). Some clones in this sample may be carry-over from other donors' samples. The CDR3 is CASSQEKRISHYGYTF. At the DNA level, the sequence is TGCGCCAGCAGCCAAGAGAAGAGGATTTCCCACTATGGCTACACCTTC.